The rows below give T cell receptor beta chains drawn from one sample of a study of T cell changes during pregnancy in multiple sclerosis. Clones were sequenced by immunoSEQ multiplex PCR, and TCRdb holds only the in-frame ones, with some missing. The sample yields some 46,000 clones, 85% to 95% seen once. Input material: peripheral blood. These receptor sequences come from a female donor with multiple sclerosis, enrolled in a pregnancy study. CDR3s include the opening cysteine and the closing phenylalanine or tryptophan. A D gene is named only where the DNA matches it firmly. Size tells how often a clone was seen (once, few, many) or the class of an expanded clone, and some rows leave it out.

d_gene: -; abundance: -; j_gene: TRBJ2-5; v_gene: TRBV6-4; CDR3aa: CASRGDKQETQYF; CDR3nt: TGTGCCAGCAGAGGGGACAAACAAGAGACCCAGTACTTC
d_gene: -; abundance: -; j_gene: TRBJ1-3; v_gene: TRBV30; CDR3aa: CAWSVLYGRTSGNTIYF; CDR3nt: TGTGCCTGGAGTGTATTATACGGCCGTACCTCTGGAAACACCATATATTTT
d_gene: -; abundance: -; j_gene: TRBJ2-7; v_gene: TRBV29-1; CDR3aa: CSVGVISYEQYF; CDR3nt: TGCAGCGTTGGGGTGATTTCCTACGAGCAGTACTTC
d_gene: TRBD1; abundance: -; j_gene: TRBJ2-5; v_gene: TRBV11-3; CDR3aa: CASSSWDSQETQYF; CDR3nt: TGTGCCAGCAGCTCCTGGGACAGCCAAGAGACCCAGTACTTC
d_gene: -; abundance: -; j_gene: TRBJ1-3; v_gene: TRBV2; CDR3aa: CASSEERASFGNTIYF; CDR3nt: TGTGCCAGCAGTGAAGAAAGGGCTAGTTTCGGAAACACCATATATTTT
d_gene: -; abundance: -; j_gene: TRBJ1-4; v_gene: TRBV6-1; CDR3aa: CASSADRIPFF; CDR3nt: TGTGCCAGCAGCGCCGACAGAATTCCGTTTTTT
d_gene: -; abundance: once; j_gene: TRBJ2-7; v_gene: TRBV30; CDR3aa: CAWRRTMHSYEQYF; CDR3nt: TGTGCCTGGAGGCGTACGATGCACAGCTACGAGCAGTACTTC
d_gene: -; abundance: -; j_gene: TRBJ2-1; v_gene: TRBV12-2; CDR3aa: CASRLVGFEQFF; CDR3nt: TGTGCAAGTCGCTTAGTAGGATTCGAGCAGTTCTTC
d_gene: -; abundance: -; j_gene: TRBJ1-2; v_gene: TRBV30; CDR3aa: CAWSGSGYGYTF; CDR3nt: TGTGCCTGGAGCGGGTCGGGCTATGGCTACACCTTC
d_gene: -; abundance: -; j_gene: TRBJ2-7; v_gene: TRBV6-6; CDR3aa: CASSYSSVTYEQYF; CDR3nt: TGTGCCAGCAGTTATTCTAGCGTAACCTACGAGCAGTACTTC
d_gene: -; abundance: -; j_gene: TRBJ1-1; v_gene: TRBV28; CDR3aa: CASSYLWRGKSEAFF; CDR3nt: TGTGCCAGCAGTTACCTCTGGAGGGGGAAAAGTGAAGCTTTCTTT
d_gene: TRBD1; abundance: -; j_gene: TRBJ1-2; v_gene: TRBV6-5; CDR3aa: CASSRQTGGSYGYTF; CDR3nt: TGTGCCAGCAGCCGCCAGACAGGGGGCAGCTATGGCTACACCTTC
d_gene: -; abundance: -; j_gene: TRBJ2-3; v_gene: TRBV7-9; CDR3aa: CASSLRVQDTQYF; CDR3nt: TGTGCCAGCAGCTTAAGGGTCCAAGATACGCAGTATTTT
d_gene: TRBD1; abundance: -; j_gene: TRBJ2-7; v_gene: TRBV5-6; CDR3aa: CASSLGDRGYEQYF; CDR3nt: TGTGCCAGCAGCTTGGGAGACAGGGGCTACGAGCAGTACTTC
d_gene: -; abundance: once; j_gene: TRBJ2-1; v_gene: TRBV21-1; CDR3aa: CASSHSGTGGENEQFF; CDR3nt: TGTGCCAGCAGCCATTCCGGGACAGGGGGTGAGAATGAGCAGTTCTTC
d_gene: TRBD2; abundance: -; j_gene: TRBJ2-1; v_gene: TRBV6-6; CDR3aa: CASSPPGLAGAGEQFF; CDR3nt: TGTGCCAGCAGTCCCCCCGGACTAGCGGGAGCGGGTGAGCAGTTCTTC
d_gene: TRBD1; abundance: -; j_gene: TRBJ2-7; v_gene: TRBV30; CDR3aa: CAWGQGSPYEQYF; CDR3nt: TGTGCCTGGGGACAGGGCTCCCCCTACGAGCAGTACTTC
d_gene: TRBD1; abundance: -; j_gene: TRBJ1-1; v_gene: TRBV6-1; CDR3aa: CASNRQGMNTEAFF; CDR3nt: TGTGCCAGCAATCGACAGGGGATGAACACTGAAGCTTTCTTT
d_gene: TRBD2; abundance: -; j_gene: TRBJ2-3; v_gene: TRBV5-1; CDR3aa: CASSLSLAGVVADTQYF; CDR3nt: TGCGCCAGCAGCTTGAGCCTAGCGGGAGTGGTAGCAGATACGCAGTATTTT
d_gene: -; abundance: few; j_gene: TRBJ1-3; v_gene: TRBV27; CDR3aa: CASSLSGFAGNTIYF; CDR3nt: TGTGCCAGCAGTTTATCTGGGTTCGCTGGAAACACCATATATTTT
d_gene: -; abundance: -; j_gene: TRBJ1-2; v_gene: TRBV4-1; CDR3aa: CASSQVPGDSYGYTF; CDR3nt: TGCGCCAGCAGCCAAGTTCCAGGAGACTCTTATGGCTACACCTTC
d_gene: -; abundance: once; j_gene: TRBJ2-3; v_gene: TRBV7-9; CDR3aa: CASSVPGLLLSTDTQYF; CDR3nt: TGTGCCAGCAGCGTCCCGGGCCTACTCCTTAGCACAGATACGCAGTATTTT
d_gene: -; abundance: -; j_gene: TRBJ2-1; v_gene: TRBV27; CDR3aa: CASSLSTYYEQFF; CDR3nt: TGTGCCAGCAGCCTTTCCACTTACTATGAGCAGTTCTTC
d_gene: -; abundance: once; j_gene: TRBJ1-1; v_gene: TRBV7-6; CDR3aa: CASSLGDNEAFF; CDR3nt: TGTGCCAGCAGCTTAGGGGACAATGAAGCTTTCTTT
d_gene: TRBD1; abundance: -; j_gene: TRBJ1-1; v_gene: TRBV7-9; CDR3aa: CASEPGQGMNTEAFF; CDR3nt: TGTGCCAGTGAGCCCGGACAGGGCATGAACACTGAAGCTTTCTTT
d_gene: -; abundance: -; j_gene: TRBJ2-7; v_gene: TRBV5-1; CDR3aa: CASSLENTYEQYF; CDR3nt: TGCGCCAGCAGCTTGGAGAATACCTACGAGCAGTACTTC
d_gene: -; abundance: -; j_gene: TRBJ2-2; v_gene: TRBV29-1; CDR3aa: CSIYTGELFF; CDR3nt: TGCAGCATATACACCGGGGAGCTGTTTTTT
d_gene: -; abundance: -; j_gene: TRBJ2-1; v_gene: TRBV27; CDR3aa: CASSPTGFDYNEQFF; CDR3nt: TGTGCCAGCAGCCCAACAGGGTTCGACTACAATGAGCAGTTCTTC
d_gene: -; abundance: -; j_gene: TRBJ1-5; v_gene: TRBV25-1; CDR3aa: CAHLSDLSNQPQHF; CDR3nt: TGTGCCCACTTATCGGACCTTAGCAATCAGCCCCAGCATTTT
d_gene: TRBD2; abundance: -; j_gene: TRBJ2-1; v_gene: TRBV27; CDR3aa: CASSPPWTSVEQFF; CDR3nt: TGTGCCAGCAGTCCTCCCTGGACTAGCGTAGAGCAGTTCTTC
d_gene: -; abundance: -; j_gene: TRBJ1-3; v_gene: TRBV2; CDR3aa: CASRQGAGNTIYF; CDR3nt: TGTGCCAGCAGACAGGGTGCCGGAAACACCATATATTTT
d_gene: -; abundance: -; j_gene: TRBJ2-3; v_gene: TRBV11-2; CDR3aa: CASSLVFGNGPDTQYF; CDR3nt: -
d_gene: TRBD2; abundance: -; j_gene: TRBJ2-3; v_gene: TRBV10-3; CDR3aa: CAISENVREGSDTQYF; CDR3nt: TGTGCCATCAGTGAAAATGTGCGGGAGGGCTCCGATACGCAGTATTTT
d_gene: -; abundance: once; j_gene: TRBJ1-1; v_gene: TRBV2; CDR3aa: CASRERGTEAFF; CDR3nt: TGTGCCAGCAGGGAGAGGGGAACTGAAGCTTTCTTT
d_gene: TRBD1; abundance: -; j_gene: TRBJ2-1; v_gene: TRBV29-1; CDR3aa: CSVDQGAGEQFF; CDR3nt: TGCAGCGTTGACCAGGGGGCGGGTGAGCAGTTCTTC
d_gene: -; abundance: -; j_gene: TRBJ2-7; v_gene: TRBV19; CDR3aa: CASSRWGSDEQYF; CDR3nt: TGTGCCAGTAGTAGGTGGGGATCTGACGAGCAGTACTTC